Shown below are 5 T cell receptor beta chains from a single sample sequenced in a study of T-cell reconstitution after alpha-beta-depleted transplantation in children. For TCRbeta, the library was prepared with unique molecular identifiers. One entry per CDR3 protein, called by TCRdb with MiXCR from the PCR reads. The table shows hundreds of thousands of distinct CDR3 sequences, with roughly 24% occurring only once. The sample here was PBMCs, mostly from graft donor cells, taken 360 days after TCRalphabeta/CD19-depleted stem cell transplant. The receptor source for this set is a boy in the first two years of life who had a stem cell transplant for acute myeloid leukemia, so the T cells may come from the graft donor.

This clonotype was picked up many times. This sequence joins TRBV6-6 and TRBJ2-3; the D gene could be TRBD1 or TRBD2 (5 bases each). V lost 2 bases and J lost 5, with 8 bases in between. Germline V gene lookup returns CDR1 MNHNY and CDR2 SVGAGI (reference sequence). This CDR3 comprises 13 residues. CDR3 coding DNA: TGTGCCAGCAGTTACAGAGGGGAAGATACGCAGTATTTT. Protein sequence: CASSYRGEDTQYF.

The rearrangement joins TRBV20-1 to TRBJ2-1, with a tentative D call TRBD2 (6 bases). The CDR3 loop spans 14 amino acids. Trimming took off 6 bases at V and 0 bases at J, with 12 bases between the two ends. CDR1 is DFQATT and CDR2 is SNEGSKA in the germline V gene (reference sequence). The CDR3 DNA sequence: TGCAGTGCCTTCTCGGGGGACTCCTACAATGAGCAGTTCTTC. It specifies CSAFSGDSYNEQFF.

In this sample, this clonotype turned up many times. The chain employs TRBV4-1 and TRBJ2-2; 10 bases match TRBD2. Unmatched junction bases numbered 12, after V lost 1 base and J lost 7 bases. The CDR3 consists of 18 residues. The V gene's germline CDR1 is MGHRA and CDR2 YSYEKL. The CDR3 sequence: CASSQGEAGGRRVGELFF. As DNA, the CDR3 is TGCGCCAGCAGCCAAGGAGAAGCGGGGGGGCGGCGTGTCGGGGAGCTGTTTTTT.

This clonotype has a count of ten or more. The CDR3 sequence is CASSPSGGTSYNEQFF. CDR3 coding DNA: TGTGCCAGCAGCCCTAGCGGGGGGACCTCCTACAATGAGCAGTTCTTC. The rearrangement links TRBV7-2 to TRBJ2-1; 11 bases are shared with TRBD2. Germline loops: CDR1 SGHTA, CDR2 FQGNSA. The CDR3 has 16 amino acids. V lost 5 bases and J lost 0; bases outside the gene matches: 3.

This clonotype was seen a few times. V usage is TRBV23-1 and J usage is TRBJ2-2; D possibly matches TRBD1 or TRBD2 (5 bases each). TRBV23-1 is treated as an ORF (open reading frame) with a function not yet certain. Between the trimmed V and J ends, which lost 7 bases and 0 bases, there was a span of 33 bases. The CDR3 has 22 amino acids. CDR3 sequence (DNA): TGCGCCAGCAACCCAAGCCCCCGGGACGTAGACGAGGGGTCCACGAACACCGGGGAGCTGTTTTTT. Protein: CASNPSPRDVDEGSTNTGELFF.